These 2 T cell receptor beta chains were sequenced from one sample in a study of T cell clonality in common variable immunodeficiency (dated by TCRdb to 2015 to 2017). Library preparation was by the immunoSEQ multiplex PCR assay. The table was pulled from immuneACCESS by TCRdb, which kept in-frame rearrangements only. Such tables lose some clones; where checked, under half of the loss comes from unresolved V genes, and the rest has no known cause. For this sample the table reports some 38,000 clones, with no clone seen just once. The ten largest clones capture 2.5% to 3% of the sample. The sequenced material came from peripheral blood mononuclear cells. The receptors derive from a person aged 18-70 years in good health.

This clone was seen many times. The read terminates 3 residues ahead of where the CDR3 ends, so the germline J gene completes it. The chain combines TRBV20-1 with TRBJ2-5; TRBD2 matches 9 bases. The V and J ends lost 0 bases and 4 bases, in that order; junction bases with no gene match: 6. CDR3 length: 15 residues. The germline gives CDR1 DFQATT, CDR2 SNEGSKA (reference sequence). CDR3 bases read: TGCAGTGCTAGAGATGATAGCGGGAGTAGAGAGACC. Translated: CSARDDSGSRET. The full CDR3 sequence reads CSARDDSGSRETQYF.

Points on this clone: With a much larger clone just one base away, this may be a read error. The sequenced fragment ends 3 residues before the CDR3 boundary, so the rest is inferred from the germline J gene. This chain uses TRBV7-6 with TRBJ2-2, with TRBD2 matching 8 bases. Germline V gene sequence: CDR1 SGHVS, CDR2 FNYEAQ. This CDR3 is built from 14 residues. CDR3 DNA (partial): TGTGCCAGCAGCTCGCCCGGGGGGGCCAACGTG. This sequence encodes CASSSPGGANV. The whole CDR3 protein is CASSSPGGANVLFF.